This T cell receptor (beta chain) was sequenced in a study of T cell repertoires in cytomegalovirus infection. Study summary: CMV infection and matching HLA type were both indicated by public TCR beta signatures.

General observations from the study: There were HLA-C-restricted CMV-specific TCR beta clonotypes dominating the ex vivo response.

This clonotype showed up many times. Its antigen is currently unknown. TCRdb recomputed calls from the reads with MiXCR, one row per CDR3 protein. The data hold about 130,000 distinct CDR3 sequences, with approximately 24% observed a single time. From germline, CDR1 is SGHTA and CDR2 FQGTGA. Trimming removed 5 bases at V and 4 bases at J, with 16 bases between. This CDR3 region has 15 residues. The sequence was collected from a human donor in good health (CMV status not recorded). Some clones in this sample may be carry-over from other donors' samples. The specimen was PBMCs, sequenced either directly or after in vitro stimulation (not recorded which). The V and J genes are TRBV7-3 and TRBJ2-3; D unclear. The CDR3 protein is CASSPTMGGADTQYF. DNA of the CDR3: TGTGCCAGCAGCCCCACAATGGGTGGGGCAGATACGCAGTATTTT.